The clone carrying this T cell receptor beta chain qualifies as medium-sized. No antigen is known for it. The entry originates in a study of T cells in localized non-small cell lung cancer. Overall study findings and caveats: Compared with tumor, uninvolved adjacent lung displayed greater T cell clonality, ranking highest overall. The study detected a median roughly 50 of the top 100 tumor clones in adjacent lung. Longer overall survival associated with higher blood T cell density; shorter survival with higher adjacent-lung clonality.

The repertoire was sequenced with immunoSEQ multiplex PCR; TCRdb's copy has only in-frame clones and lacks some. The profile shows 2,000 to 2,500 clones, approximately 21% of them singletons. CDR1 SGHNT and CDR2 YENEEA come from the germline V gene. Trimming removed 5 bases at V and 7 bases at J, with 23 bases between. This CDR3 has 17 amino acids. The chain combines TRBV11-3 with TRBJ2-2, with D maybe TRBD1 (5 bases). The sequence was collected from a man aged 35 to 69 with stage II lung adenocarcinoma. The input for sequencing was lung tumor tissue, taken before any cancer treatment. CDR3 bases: TGTGCCAGCAGCCCCGACAGACTTCCGCCGAACGTCGGGGAGCTGTTTTTT. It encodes CASSPDRLPPNVGELFF.